Listed below are T cell receptor beta chains from one sample, sequenced in a study of cytomegalovirus exposure and HLA in healthy donors. This table comes from immunoSEQ multiplex PCR, and its TCRdb copy is limited to in-frame clones, with some not included. The table has about 160,000 clones, about 72% seen once; the top ten hold around 2.3%. What was sequenced was PBMCs. The origin of the receptors is a man aged 45-60 years in good health and CMV-seropositive. Each CDR3 is given with its conserved first and last residue. A D gene is named only where the DNA matches it firmly. Size tells how often a clone was seen (once, few, many) or the class of an expanded clone, and some rows leave it out.

cdr3_length clone_size j_call v_call d_call cdr3_nt cdr3_aa
13 . TRBJ1-2 TRBV18 . TGTGCCAGCTCACCACCGGGGGAGGCTGGCTACACCTTC CASSPPGEAGYTF
15 . TRBJ2-7 TRBV10-1 TRBD2 TGCGCCAGCAGTGAGTTGGGGACTAGCGGGTACGAGCAGTACTTC CASSELGTSGYEQYF
11 once TRBJ2-7 TRBV6-6 TRBD1 TGTGCCAGCAGTGACAGGGGGATGCAGTACTTC CASSDRGMQYF
16 . TRBJ1-4 TRBV4-2 . TGTGCCAGCAGCCCTGCAGGCAACGGGGCGGGGGAAAAACTGTTTTTT CASSPAGNGAGEKLFF
14 . TRBJ1-4 TRBV6-1 . TGTGCCAGCAGGGCAACAGCAACTAATGAAAAACTGTTTTTT CASRATATNEKLFF
13 . TRBJ2-7 TRBV5-1 . TGCGCCAGCAGCTCGGGTCAGACCTACGAGCAGTACTTC CASSSGQTYEQYF
16 . TRBJ2-1 TRBV5-1 TRBD2 TGCGCCAGCAGCTCAGCGCCTAGCGGGGTTCACAATGAGCAGTTCTTC CASSSAPSGVHNEQFF
13 . TRBJ1-3 TRBV7-2 . TGTGCCAGCAGCTCTACAGGGTACCACACCATATATTTT CASSSTGYHTIYF
14 . TRBJ1-2 TRBV29-1 TRBD1 TGCAGCGTTCTGGGACAGGGATATGCGGAAGGCTACACCTTC CSVLGQGYAEGYTF
15 . TRBJ2-1 TRBV10-2 TRBD1 TGCGCCAGCAGAAAGGGACAGGGCATCTACAATGAGCAGTTCTTC CASRKGQGIYNEQFF
15 . TRBJ2-7 TRBV27 . TGTGCCAGCAGTTTAGGGGGCCAGGGCTCCTACGAGCAGTACTTC CASSLGGQGSYEQYF
14 . TRBJ2-5 TRBV6-1 . TGTGCCAGCAGATCTAGGGGGACGGTAGAGACCCAGTACTTC CASRSRGTVETQYF
14 . TRBJ2-7 TRBV10-1 TRBD2 TGCGCCAGCAGTGCCGGGACTAGGGGATACGAGCAGTACTTC CASSAGTRGYEQYF
15 . TRBJ2-7 TRBV4-3 . TGCGCCAGCAGCCAAGGGACAACCCAATCCTACGAGCAGTACTTC CASSQGTTQSYEQYF
15 once TRBJ1-1 TRBV4-1 TRBD1 TGCGCCAGCAGCCGCGAAGGGGGCCTGAACACTGAAGCTTTCTTT CASSREGGLNTEAFF
13 few TRBJ2-7 TRBV10-2 . TGCGCCAGCAGGCCAGGCTTGACCTACGAGCAGTACTTC CASRPGLTYEQYF